The source of this T cell receptor beta chain is a study of shared clonotypes between healthy human individuals. In germline, CDR1 is SGDLS, CDR2 YYNGEE. This CDR3 has 15 residues. Between the trimmed V and J ends, which lost 4 bases and 1 base, there was a span of 14 bases. TCRdb's table, derived via immunoSEQ multiplex PCR, lists solely in-frame clones and lacks some. The table lists under 2,000,000 clones, roughly 94% of them singletons, with more than 0.9% in the top ten. CD45RO-negative cells were positively selected for CCR7, leaving out terminally differentiated effector memory CD45RA+ cells. The chain uses TRBV9 and TRBJ1-1; perhaps TRBD1 as D (6 bases). The TCR comes from a man aged 18-30 years in good health. The sequenced sample was naive CD8+ T cells sorted from blood. The chain's CDR3 is CASSIKGDKNTEAFF. CDR3 nucleotide sequence: TGTGCCAGCAGCATCAAGGGGGATAAGAACACTGAAGCTTTCTTT.